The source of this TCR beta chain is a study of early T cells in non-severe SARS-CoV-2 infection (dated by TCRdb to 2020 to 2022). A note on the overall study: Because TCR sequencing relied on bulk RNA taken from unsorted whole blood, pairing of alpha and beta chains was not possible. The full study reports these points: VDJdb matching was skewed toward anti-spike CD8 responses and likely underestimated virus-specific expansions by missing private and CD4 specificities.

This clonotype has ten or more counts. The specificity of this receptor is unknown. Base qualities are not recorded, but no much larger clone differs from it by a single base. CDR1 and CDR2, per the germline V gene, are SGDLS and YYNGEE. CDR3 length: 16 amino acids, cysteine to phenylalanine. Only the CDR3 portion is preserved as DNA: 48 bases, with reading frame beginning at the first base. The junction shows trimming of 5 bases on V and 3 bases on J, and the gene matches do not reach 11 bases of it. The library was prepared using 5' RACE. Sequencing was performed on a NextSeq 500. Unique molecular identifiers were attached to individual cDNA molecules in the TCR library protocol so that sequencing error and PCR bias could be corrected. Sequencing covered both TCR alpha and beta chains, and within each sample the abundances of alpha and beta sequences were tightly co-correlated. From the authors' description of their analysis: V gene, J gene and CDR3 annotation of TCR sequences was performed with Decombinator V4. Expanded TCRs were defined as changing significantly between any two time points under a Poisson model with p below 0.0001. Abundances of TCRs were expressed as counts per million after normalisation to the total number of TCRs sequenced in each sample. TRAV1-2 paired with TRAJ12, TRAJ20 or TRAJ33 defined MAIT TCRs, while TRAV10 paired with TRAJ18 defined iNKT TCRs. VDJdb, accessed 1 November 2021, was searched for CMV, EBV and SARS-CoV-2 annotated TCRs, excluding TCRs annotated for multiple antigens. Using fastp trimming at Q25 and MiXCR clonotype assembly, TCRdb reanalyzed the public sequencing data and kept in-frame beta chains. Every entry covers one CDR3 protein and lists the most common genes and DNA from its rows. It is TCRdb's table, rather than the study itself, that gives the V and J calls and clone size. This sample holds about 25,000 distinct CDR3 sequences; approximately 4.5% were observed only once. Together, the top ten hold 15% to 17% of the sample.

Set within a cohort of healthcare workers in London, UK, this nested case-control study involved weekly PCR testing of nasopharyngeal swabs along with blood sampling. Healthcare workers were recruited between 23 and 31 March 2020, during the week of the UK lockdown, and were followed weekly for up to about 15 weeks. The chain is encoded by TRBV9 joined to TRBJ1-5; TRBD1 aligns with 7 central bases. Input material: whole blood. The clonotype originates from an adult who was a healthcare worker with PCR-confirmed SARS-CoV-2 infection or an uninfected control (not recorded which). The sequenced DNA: TGTGCCAGCAGGGAGGGGGCGAACCCGATCAATCAGCCCCAGCATTTT. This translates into CASREGANPINQPQHF.